The rows below give T cell receptor beta chains drawn from one sample of a study of T cell repertoires in cytomegalovirus infection. TCRdb itself ran the reads through MiXCR, one entry per CDR3 protein. The sample shows 300,000 to 400,000 distinct CDR3 sequences, approximately 32% of them seen only once. Their antigen targets remain unknown. The sample consisted of cultured PBMCs, taken from culture after CMV antigen stimulation. These TCRs come from a human donor in good health (CMV status not recorded). Some clones in this sample may be carry-over from other donors' samples. CDR3s include the opening cysteine and the closing phenylalanine or tryptophan. A D gene is named only where the DNA matches it firmly. Size tells how often a clone was seen (once, few, many) or the class of an expanded clone, and some rows leave it out.

abundance: .; v_gene: TRBV7-8; d_gene: .; j_gene: TRBJ2-5; CDR3aa: CASSSSIVEKETQYF; CDR3nt: TGTGCCAGCAGCTCTTCAATCGTAGAAAAAGAGACCCAGTACTTC
abundance: .; v_gene: TRBV2; d_gene: .; j_gene: TRBJ1-2; CDR3aa: CASSGLQGASYGYTF; CDR3nt: TGTGCCAGCAGTGGTCTCCAGGGTGCAAGCTATGGCTACACCTTC
abundance: .; v_gene: TRBV12-5; d_gene: TRBD1; j_gene: TRBJ1-5; CDR3aa: CASGLPAGTGGPQPQHF; CDR3nt: TGTGCTAGTGGTTTGCCCGCCGGGACAGGGGGACCTCAGCCCCAGCATTTT
abundance: few; v_gene: TRBV19; d_gene: .; j_gene: TRBJ2-2; CDR3aa: CASSIGVRGDYGELFF; CDR3nt: TGTGCCAGTAGTATCGGAGTCAGGGGCGATTACGGGGAGCTGTTTTTT
abundance: .; v_gene: TRBV28; d_gene: TRBD1; j_gene: TRBJ1-2; CDR3aa: CASSEGGTGYGYTF; CDR3nt: TGTGCCAGCAGTGAAGGGGGCACCGGCTATGGCTACACCTTC
abundance: .; v_gene: TRBV7-9; d_gene: .; j_gene: TRBJ1-5; CDR3aa: CASSFGRLNQPQHF; CDR3nt: TGTGCCAGCAGCTTCGGGCGGCTCAATCAGCCCCAGCATTTT
abundance: few; v_gene: TRBV29-1; d_gene: TRBD1; j_gene: TRBJ2-5; CDR3aa: CSAEGAWEETQYF; CDR3nt: TGCAGCGCCGAGGGGGCTTGGGAAGAGACCCAGTACTTC
abundance: .; v_gene: TRBV5-6; d_gene: .; j_gene: TRBJ1-1; CDR3aa: CASSLWGLLMNTEAFF; CDR3nt: TGTGCCAGCAGCTTGTGGGGATTATTGATGAACACTGAAGCTTTCTTT
abundance: few; v_gene: TRBV20-1; d_gene: .; j_gene: TRBJ1-5; CDR3aa: CSARGISDQPQHF; CDR3nt: TGCAGTGCTAGGGGGATATCGGATCAGCCCCAGCATTTT
abundance: few; v_gene: TRBV6-1; d_gene: .; j_gene: TRBJ1-2; CDR3aa: CASRTSRNGYTF; CDR3nt: TGTGCCAGCAGGACTAGCCGGAATGGCTACACCTTC
abundance: .; v_gene: TRBV2; d_gene: .; j_gene: TRBJ2-2; CDR3aa: CASKEGPGELFF; CDR3nt: TGTGCCAGCAAGGAGGGGCCCGGGGAGCTGTTTTTT
abundance: .; v_gene: TRBV5-4; d_gene: TRBD1; j_gene: TRBJ2-3; CDR3aa: CASSSGQGGSDTQYF; CDR3nt: TGTGCCAGCAGCTCGGGACAGGGTGGATCAGATACGCAGTATTTT
abundance: few; v_gene: TRBV12-3/TRBV12-4; d_gene: .; j_gene: TRBJ1-1; CDR3aa: CASSPRGAGLPQNTEAFF; CDR3nt: TGTGCCAGCAGTCCCCGTGGAGCAGGTCTCCCCCAGAACACTGAAGCTTTCTTT
abundance: few; v_gene: TRBV7-8; d_gene: TRBD1; j_gene: TRBJ2-4; CDR3aa: CASSQLRGSDIQYF; CDR3nt: TGTGCCAGCAGTCAACTCAGGGGGTCGGACATTCAGTACTTC
abundance: .; v_gene: TRBV27; d_gene: .; j_gene: TRBJ1-6; CDR3aa: CASSFRPGRSSYNSPLHF; CDR3nt: TGTGCCAGCAGTTTCCGGCCGGGACGGAGCTCCTATAATTCACCCCTCCACTTT
abundance: .; v_gene: TRBV27; d_gene: .; j_gene: TRBJ1-2; CDR3aa: CASSDQGSNYGYTF; CDR3nt: TGTGCCAGCAGTGACCAGGGGTCTAACTATGGCTACACCTTC
abundance: many; v_gene: TRBV7-6; d_gene: .; j_gene: TRBJ2-4; CDR3aa: CASSLSRSNAGENIQYF; CDR3nt: TGTGCCAGCAGCTTATCCCGTAGCAACGCTGGCGAAAACATTCAGTACTTC
abundance: .; v_gene: TRBV28; d_gene: TRBD2; j_gene: TRBJ2-2; CDR3aa: CASSLRREPTGELFF; CDR3nt: TGTGCCAGCAGTTTACGGCGGGAGCCCACCGGGGAGCTGTTTTTT
abundance: .; v_gene: TRBV28; d_gene: TRBD2; j_gene: TRBJ2-4; CDR3aa: CASSQPGRAAKNIQYF; CDR3nt: TGTGCCAGCAGCCAACCGGGGAGGGCTGCCAAAAACATTCAGTACTTC
abundance: .; v_gene: TRBV5-1; d_gene: .; j_gene: TRBJ2-1; CDR3aa: CASSFSASYNEQFF; CDR3nt: TGCGCCAGCAGCTTCTCGGCCAGTTACAATGAGCAGTTCTTC
abundance: many; v_gene: TRBV7-9; d_gene: .; j_gene: TRBJ1-1; CDR3aa: CASSLALSGRSEAFF; CDR3nt: TGTGCCAGCAGCTTAGCGCTGTCGGGCCGTTCTGAAGCTTTCTTT
abundance: .; v_gene: TRBV28; d_gene: .; j_gene: TRBJ2-7; CDR3aa: CASSPIGQGYEQYF; CDR3nt: TGTGCCAGCAGTCCCATAGGGCAGGGCTACGAGCAGTACTTC
abundance: many; v_gene: TRBV6-1; d_gene: TRBD1; j_gene: TRBJ1-1; CDR3aa: CASRKKGAPSDTEAFF; CDR3nt: TGTGCCAGCAGGAAAAAGGGGGCCCCGTCAGACACTGAAGCTTTCTTT
abundance: .; v_gene: TRBV6-5; d_gene: TRBD2; j_gene: TRBJ2-7; CDR3aa: CASSFSGGERSYEQYF; CDR3nt: TGTGCCAGCAGTTTTAGCGGGGGGGAACGTTCCTACGAGCAGTACTTC
abundance: few; v_gene: TRBV6-5; d_gene: .; j_gene: TRBJ1-5; CDR3aa: CASSYTGFNQPQHF; CDR3nt: TGTGCCAGCAGTTACACGGGTTTTAATCAGCCCCAGCATTTT
abundance: .; v_gene: TRBV28; d_gene: .; j_gene: TRBJ2-1; CDR3aa: CASTDRQGERNEQFF; CDR3nt: TGTGCCAGCACTGATCGGCAGGGAGAGAGGAATGAGCAGTTCTTC
abundance: .; v_gene: TRBV7-2; d_gene: TRBD2; j_gene: TRBJ2-7; CDR3aa: CASNPLAGANRGEQYF; CDR3nt: TGTGCCAGCAACCCGCTAGCGGGAGCCAACCGGGGGGAGCAGTACTTC
abundance: .; v_gene: TRBV2; d_gene: .; j_gene: TRBJ2-3; CDR3aa: CASREAPLDTQYF; CDR3nt: TGTGCCAGCAGGGAGGCTCCGCTAGATACGCAGTATTTT
abundance: .; v_gene: TRBV12-3/TRBV12-4; d_gene: .; j_gene: TRBJ2-1; CDR3aa: CASSSSVFEQFF; CDR3nt: TGTGCCAGCAGTTCCTCAGTATTTGAGCAGTTCTTC
abundance: many; v_gene: TRBV12-3/TRBV12-4; d_gene: .; j_gene: TRBJ2-1; CDR3aa: CASSPQTGRNEQFF; CDR3nt: TGTGCCAGCAGTCCCCAGACAGGGAGGAATGAGCAGTTCTTC
abundance: few; v_gene: TRBV7-4; d_gene: TRBD1; j_gene: TRBJ1-4; CDR3aa: CASSPDRGQATNEKLFF; CDR3nt: TGTGCCAGCAGCCCGGACAGGGGGCAAGCAACTAATGAAAAACTGTTTTTT
abundance: .; v_gene: TRBV27; d_gene: .; j_gene: TRBJ2-3; CDR3aa: CASSSRQSSYTQYF; CDR3nt: TGTGCCAGCAGTTCACGACAGTCGTCGTATACGCAGTATTTT
abundance: few; v_gene: TRBV20-1; d_gene: .; j_gene: TRBJ2-7; CDR3aa: CSARVPAGPPYEQYF; CDR3nt: TGCAGTGCTAGAGTTCCTGCCGGGCCGCCCTACGAGCAGTACTTC
abundance: many; v_gene: TRBV7-2; d_gene: .; j_gene: TRBJ2-3; CDR3aa: CASSPAGYTQYF; CDR3nt: TGTGCCAGCAGCCCTGCGGGCTATACGCAGTATTTT
abundance: .; v_gene: TRBV5-1; d_gene: .; j_gene: TRBJ1-2; CDR3aa: CASSLGAAQDGYTF; CDR3nt: TGCGCCAGCAGCTTGGGAGCAGCCCAGGATGGCTACACCTTC
abundance: few; v_gene: TRBV28; d_gene: TRBD2; j_gene: TRBJ2-3; CDR3aa: CASRGGLAGVLRTQYF; CDR3nt: TGTGCCAGCAGGGGAGGACTAGCGGGAGTGTTACGGACGCAGTATTTT
abundance: few; v_gene: TRBV28; d_gene: TRBD1; j_gene: TRBJ1-1; CDR3aa: CASNLPWNRGGTEAFF; CDR3nt: TGTGCCAGCAACCTCCCGTGGAACAGGGGTGGCACTGAAGCTTTCTTT
abundance: .; v_gene: TRBV20-1; d_gene: TRBD2; j_gene: TRBJ2-1; CDR3aa: CSAKTTWEGDGEQFF; CDR3nt: TGCAGTGCCAAGACAACTTGGGAGGGTGACGGTGAGCAGTTCTTC
abundance: .; v_gene: TRBV12-3/TRBV12-4; d_gene: .; j_gene: TRBJ1-5; CDR3aa: CASSLAVSNQPQHF; CDR3nt: TGTGCCAGCAGTTTGGCTGTTAGCAATCAGCCCCAGCATTTT
abundance: many; v_gene: TRBV11-1; d_gene: TRBD1; j_gene: TRBJ1-6; CDR3aa: CASSSSDRGYNSPLHF; CDR3nt: TGTGCCAGCAGCTCCTCGGACAGGGGCTATAATTCACCCCTCCACTTT
abundance: .; v_gene: TRBV7-6; d_gene: TRBD1; j_gene: TRBJ2-5; CDR3aa: CASSLRTGGLQETQYF; CDR3nt: TGTGCCAGCAGCCTCAGGACAGGGGGCCTCCAAGAGACCCAGTACTTC
abundance: .; v_gene: TRBV7-9; d_gene: .; j_gene: TRBJ2-4; CDR3aa: CASSTQVLAKNIQYF; CDR3nt: TGTGCCAGCAGCACACAAGTACTAGCCAAAAACATTCAGTACTTC
abundance: .; v_gene: TRBV27; d_gene: .; j_gene: TRBJ1-1; CDR3aa: CASSLRGRSNTEAFF; CDR3nt: TGTGCCAGCAGTTTACGTGGCAGGTCGAACACTGAAGCTTTCTTT